A selection of T cell receptor beta chains follows, all from one sample in a study of graft-versus-host responses after intestinal transplantation. The antigens these receptors bind are not known. Only in-frame clones appear in the TCRdb table, and some are missing; sequencing was by immunoSEQ multiplex PCR. The table has approximately 90,000 clones, about four fifths seen once. Material: unstimulated CD4+ T cells sorted from spleen or lymph node cells, obtained before intestinal transplant. These receptors all come from a human donor who received an intestinal transplant. CDR3s include the opening cysteine and the closing phenylalanine or tryptophan. Each record gives: J gene, V gene, D gene, clone size, CDR3 DNA, CDR3 protein. A D gene is named only where the DNA matches it firmly. The size of a clone is reported for some rows only, either as once, few or many, or as a class for expanded clones.

TRBJ2-7,TRBV9,NA,NA,TGTGCCAGCAGCGCGCTGGACGTGGGGCCACACGAGCAGTACTTC,CASSALDVGPHEQYF
TRBJ2-2,TRBV6-6,NA,NA,TGTGCCAGCAGAGAACAGGGTTGGACCGGGGAGCTGTTTTTT,CASREQGWTGELFF
TRBJ2-4,TRBV4-1,NA,NA,TGCGCCAGCAGCCAACTGGGACTAGCCAAAAACATTCAGTACTTC,CASSQLGLAKNIQYF
TRBJ2-2,TRBV23-1,NA,NA,TGCGCCAGCAGTCATCATCCTCCGGACTATTTTAGTGGGGAGCTGTTTTTT,CASSHHPPDYFSGELFF
TRBJ2-1,TRBV21-1,NA,once,TGTGCCAGCAGCAAAGAGGTGGGAGCCTTCTGGAATGAGCAGTTCTTC,CASSKEVGAFWNEQFF
TRBJ2-5,TRBV9,NA,NA,TGTGCCAGCAGCGTAGGGAGGTGGGAGACCCAGTACTTC,CASSVGRWETQYF
TRBJ1-4,TRBV4-2,TRBD1,NA,TGTGCCAGCAGCCAAGACTTGACAGGGGGCGATGAAAAACTGTTTTTT,CASSQDLTGGDEKLFF
TRBJ1-3,TRBV5-1,TRBD1,once,TGCGCCAGCACCTTTACAGGGGGTGGAAACACCATATATTTT,CASTFTGGGNTIYF
TRBJ1-2,TRBV5-8,NA,NA,TGTGCCAGCAGCTCGTCGACGGGATATGGCTACACCTTC,CASSSSTGYGYTF
TRBJ1-3,TRBV9,NA,NA,TGTGCCAGCAGCGCGACTCAGAACACCATATATTTT,CASSATQNTIYF
TRBJ2-3,TRBV7-3,NA,once,TGTGCCAGCAGCTTAACGTCACTAGCATCCGATACGCAGTATTTT,CASSLTSLASDTQYF
TRBJ1-5,TRBV7-3,NA,NA,TGTGCCAGCAGCTTAATCCCTGGGGCAGAAGGCAATCAGCCCCAGCATTTT,CASSLIPGAEGNQPQHF
TRBJ2-7,TRBV5-1,TRBD1,NA,TGCGCCAGCAGCTTTCTTACGACAGGGTACGAGCAGTACTTC,CASSFLTTGYEQYF
TRBJ1-1,TRBV5-1,NA,NA,TGCGCCAGCACCTTTGGGGGGGGCACTGAAGCTTTCTTT,CASTFGGGTEAFF
TRBJ2-5,TRBV23-1,TRBD2,NA,TGCGCCAGCAGTCAACCATTAGGTGGCGGGGGAAAGACCCAGTACTTC,CASSQPLGGGGKTQYF
TRBJ1-1,TRBV5-1,NA,few,TGCGCCAGCAGCTTGAACCTCCCAGGGCGAGGGAACACTGAAGCTTTCTTT,CASSLNLPGRGNTEAFF
TRBJ1-2,TRBV11-2,TRBD1,NA,TGTGCCAGCAGCTTAGCCGGGACAGCTGGCTACACCTTC,CASSLAGTAGYTF
TRBJ1-2,TRBV10-3,TRBD1,few,TGTGCCATCAGTGAAAACTTCGGGACAGGGGGTCATGGCTACACCTTC,CAISENFGTGGHGYTF
TRBJ2-5,TRBV4-1,TRBD1,NA,TGCGCCAGCAGCATCGGACAGGGGAAAGAGACCCAGTACTTC,CASSIGQGKETQYF
TRBJ2-4,TRBV6-1,TRBD2,NA,TGTGCCAGCAGTGTGCTAGCGGGTGCCAAAAACATTCAGTACTTC,CASSVLAGAKNIQYF
TRBJ2-1,TRBV2,TRBD2,NA,TGTGCCAGCAGATGGGGACTAGCGGGGGGGAGATACAATGAGCAGTTCTTC,CASRWGLAGGRYNEQFF
TRBJ2-7,TRBV5-1,NA,NA,TGCGCCAGCAGCTTGGGACAGCTCTACGAGCAGTACTTC,CASSLGQLYEQYF
TRBJ2-7,TRBV5-4,NA,NA,TGTGCCAGCAGCCCAGTGCCAGGGCAATACGAGCAGTACTTC,CASSPVPGQYEQYF
TRBJ1-2,TRBV19,TRBD1,NA,TGTGCCAGTAGTGCGCCGGGACAGGGGGCATATGGCTACACCTTC,CASSAPGQGAYGYTF
TRBJ2-1,TRBV18,NA,NA,TGTGCCAGCTCACATAGGGGCGATGAGCAGTTCTTC,CASSHRGDEQFF
TRBJ2-1,TRBV4-2,NA,once,TGTGCCAGCAGCCAAGCTGGGGGCCGTTTGGTCAATGAGCAGTTCTTC,CASSQAGGRLVNEQFF
TRBJ2-6,TRBV21-1,NA,NA,TGTGCCAGCAGCAAATCCCACCTTCTAGCGGGACTTTGTTCTGGGGCCAACGTCCTGACTTTC,CASSKSHLLAGLCSGANVLTF
TRBJ2-5,TRBV2,NA,once,TGTGCCAGCAGTGATTATACTGGCCAAGAGACCCAGTACTTC,CASSDYTGQETQYF
TRBJ2-7,TRBV6-5,NA,NA,TGTGCCAGCAGTTACACCTCCTTCCAGGGTTTCGGCGAGCAGTACTTC,CASSYTSFQGFGEQYF
TRBJ1-1,TRBV4-1,TRBD1,NA,TGCGCCAGCAGCCAAGATTGGACAGGTTCGAACACTGAAGCTTTCTTT,CASSQDWTGSNTEAFF
TRBJ2-4,TRBV19,NA,NA,TGTGCCAGTTCCCAAGGGGCGAGAAACATTCAGTACTTC,CASSQGARNIQYF
TRBJ2-3,TRBV7-6,NA,NA,TGTGCCAGCAGCCCAAATTACAAATATACGCAGTATTTT,CASSPNYKYTQYF
TRBJ1-5,TRBV28,NA,NA,TGTGCCAGCAGTTTTGGGGCTCAGCCCCAGCATTTT,CASSFGAQPQHF